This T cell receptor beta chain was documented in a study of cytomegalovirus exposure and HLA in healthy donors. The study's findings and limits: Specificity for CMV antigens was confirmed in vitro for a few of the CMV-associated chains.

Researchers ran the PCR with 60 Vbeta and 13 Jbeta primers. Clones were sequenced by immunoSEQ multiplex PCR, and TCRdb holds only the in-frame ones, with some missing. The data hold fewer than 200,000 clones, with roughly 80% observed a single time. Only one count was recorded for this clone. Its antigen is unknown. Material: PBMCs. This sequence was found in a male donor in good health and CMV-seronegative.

The CDR3 sequence is CASSQDRGLLSNTEAFF. The CDR3 coding sequence is TGTGCCAGCAGCCAGGACAGGGGGCTTTTATCGAACACTGAAGCTTTCTTT. The chain links TRBV13 to TRBJ1-1; 11 positions agree with TRBD1. The CDR3 spans 17 residues. Per the germline V gene, CDR1 is PRHDT and CDR2 is FYEKMQ (reference sequence). V trimming: 5 bases; J trimming: 1 base; junction bases outside the gene matches: 9.